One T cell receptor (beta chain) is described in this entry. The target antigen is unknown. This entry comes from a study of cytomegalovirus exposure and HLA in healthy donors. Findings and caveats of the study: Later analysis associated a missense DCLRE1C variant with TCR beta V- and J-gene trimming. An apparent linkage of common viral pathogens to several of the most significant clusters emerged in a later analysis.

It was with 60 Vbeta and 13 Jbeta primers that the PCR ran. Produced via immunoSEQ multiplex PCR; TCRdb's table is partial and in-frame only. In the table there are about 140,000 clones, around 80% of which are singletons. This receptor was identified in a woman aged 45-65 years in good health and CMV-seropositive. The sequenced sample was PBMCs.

The CDR3 region is CASSLDGQGHYGYTF. The CDR3 region has the DNA TGTGCCAGCAGCTTGGACGGACAGGGCCACTATGGCTACACCTTC. This chain uses TRBV6-5 with TRBJ1-2; TRBD1 aligns across 8 bases. CDR1 and CDR2 (germline): MNHEY, SVGAGI. J lost 3 bases, V lost 6 bases, and 9 bases had no gene match. The CDR3 covers 15 residues.